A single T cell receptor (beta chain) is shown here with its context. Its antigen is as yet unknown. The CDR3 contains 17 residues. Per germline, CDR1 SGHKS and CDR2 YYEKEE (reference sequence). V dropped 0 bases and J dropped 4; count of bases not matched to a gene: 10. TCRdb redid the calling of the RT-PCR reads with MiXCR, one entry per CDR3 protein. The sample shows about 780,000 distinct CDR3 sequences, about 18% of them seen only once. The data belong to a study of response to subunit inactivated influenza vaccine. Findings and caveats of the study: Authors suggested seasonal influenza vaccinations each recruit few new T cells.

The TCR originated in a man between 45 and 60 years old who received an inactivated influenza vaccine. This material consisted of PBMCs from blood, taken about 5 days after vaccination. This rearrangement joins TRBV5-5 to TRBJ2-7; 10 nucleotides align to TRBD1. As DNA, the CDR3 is TGTGCCAGCAGCTTGGGAACCGGGACAGGGGTTCGGTACGAGCAGTACTTC. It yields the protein CASSLGTGTGVRYEQYF.